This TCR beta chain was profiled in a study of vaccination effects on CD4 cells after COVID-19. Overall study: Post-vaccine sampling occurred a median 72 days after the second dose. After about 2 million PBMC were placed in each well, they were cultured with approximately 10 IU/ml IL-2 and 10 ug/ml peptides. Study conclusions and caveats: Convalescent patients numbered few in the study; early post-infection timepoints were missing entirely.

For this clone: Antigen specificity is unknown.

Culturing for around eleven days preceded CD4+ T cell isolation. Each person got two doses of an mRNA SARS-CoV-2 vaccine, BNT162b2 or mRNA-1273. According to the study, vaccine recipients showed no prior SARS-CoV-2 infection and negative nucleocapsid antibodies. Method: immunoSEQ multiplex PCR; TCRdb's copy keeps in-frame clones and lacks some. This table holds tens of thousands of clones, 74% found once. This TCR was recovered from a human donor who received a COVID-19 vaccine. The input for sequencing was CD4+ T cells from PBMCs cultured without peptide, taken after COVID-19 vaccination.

The CDR3 spells CASRLMDSQGYGYTF. The CDR3 DNA sequence: TGCGCCAGCAGATTGATGGACAGCCAAGGCTATGGCTACACCTTC. The genes are TRBV5-1 and TRBJ1-2; D is possibly TRBD1 (6 bases). Germline V gene sequence: CDR1 SGHRS, CDR2 YFSETQ. The CDR3 consists of 15 residues. With 5 bases removed from V and 4 bases from J, the gap between germline ends came to 18 bases.